These 26 T cell receptor beta chains came from one sample sequenced in a study of T cell repertoires in cytomegalovirus infection. The antigens for these receptors are not known. A single record per CDR3 protein comes from TCRdb applying MiXCR to the reads. The repertoire holds about 920,000 distinct CDR3 sequences, with less than 35% as singletons. This specimen was cultured CD8+ T cells from PBMCs, taken from culture after CMV antigen stimulation. All receptors derive from a human donor in good health (CMV status not recorded). Some clones in this sample may be carry-over from other donors' samples.

The V call is TRBV20-1, the J call TRBJ1-1, with D possibly matching TRBD1 (6 bases). The CDR3 contains 18 residues. Deletions cut 6 bases from V and 3 bases from J, with 29 bases between. In germline, CDR1 is DFQATT, CDR2 SNEGSKA (reference sequence). CDR3 sequence: CSARAPDRKPPLYTEAFF. The CDR3 nucleotides read TGCAGTGCCAGGGCCCCTGACAGGAAACCGCCTTTGTACACTGAAGCTTTCTTT.

This clonotype was seen more than once but under ten times. The genes are TRBV7-9 and TRBJ2-7, with D maybe TRBD2 (7 bases). From germline, CDR1 is SEHNR and CDR2 FQNEAQ (reference sequence). The CDR3 is 13 amino acids. Trimming took 1 base from V and 9 from J, leaving 13 bases between them. In DNA, the CDR3 is TGTGCCAGCAGCTTAGGGTCGGGGGGCGTGCAGTACGTC. It is translated as CASSLGSGGVQYV.

This clonotype was seen repeatedly, ten times or more. J is TRBJ2-2 and V is TRBV7-6, with 8 bases aligning to TRBD1. Germline-derived CDR1 and CDR2 are SGHVS and FNYEAQ. The trim removed 1 base at V and 5 bases at J, leaving 12 bases unmatched. This CDR3 contains 18 residues. CDR3 residues: CASSLGGLGQAWTGELFF. As DNA, the CDR3 is TGTGCCAGCAGCTTAGGTGGTCTGGGACAGGCCTGGACCGGGGAGCTGTTTTTT.

This clonotype has only a few counts. The rearrangement joins TRBV5-5 to TRBJ2-2, with 7 bases lining up with TRBD1. Losses at the gene ends were 2 bases for V and 4 bases for J; bases not matched to a gene: 11. This CDR3 region has 17 residues. Germline V lookup: CDR1 SGHKS, CDR2 YYEKEE (reference sequence). In DNA form, the CDR3 reads TGTGCCAGCAGCTTCCCCATAGGGGGCGCGGTCACCGGGGAGCTGTTTTTT. This codes for CASSFPIGGAVTGELFF.

J is TRBJ2-2 and V is TRBV27; weak D call: TRBD1 (5 bases). CDR3 length equals 18 residues. Germline CDR1 reads MNHEY; CDR2 reads SMNVEV (reference sequence). V was shortened by 1 base and J by 6 bases, with 21 bases between the two germline ends. The CDR3 nucleotides are TGTGCCAGCAGTTTATGGGTCGGACCCAGGGCCATCTCCGGGGAGCTGTTTTTT. It yields the protein CASSLWVGPRAISGELFF.

This chain connects TRBV7-2 to TRBJ2-2; D is possibly TRBD2 (5 bases). The CDR3 consists of 17 residues. Germline V gene lookup returns CDR1 SGHTA and CDR2 FQGNSA. V shed 0 bases and J shed 7 bases, with 18 bases lying between them. The CDR3: CASSLADPRVRGGELFF. CDR3 coding DNA: TGTGCCAGCAGCTTAGCGGACCCTAGGGTCCGGGGCGGGGAGCTGTTTTTT.

The chain couples TRBV6-1 to TRBJ2-3; D is unresolved. Germline CDR1 reads MNHNS; CDR2 reads SASEGT. V lost 1 base, J lost 0 bases, and 11 bases lay in between. The CDR3 sequence is 16 residues long. CDR3 nucleotides: TGTGCCAGCAGTGAAGTAACACCTCCTAGCACAGATACGCAGTATTTT. This codes for CASSEVTPPSTDTQYF.

On this clonotype itself: Compared with germline, one end of the junction differs, possibly owing to a read error. The V gene is TRBV2, the J gene TRBJ1-6; weak D call: TRBD1 (6 bases). Per the germline V gene, CDR1 is SNHLY and CDR2 is FYNNEI. The CDR3 covers 14 residues. The CDR3 protein is CASSTGRFNSSLHF. As DNA, the CDR3 is TGTGCCAGCAGCACAGGGAGATTTAATTCATCCCTCCACTTT.

This clonotype occurred many times. The rearrangement links TRBV7-8 to TRBJ1-4, with D unresolved. Per germline, CDR1 SGHVS and CDR2 FQNEAQ. Trimming shortened V by 5 bases and J by 0 bases, and 10 bases separated the two germline ends. CDR3 length: 15 residues. The CDR3 loop is CASSPDLATNEKLFF. The CDR3 DNA follows: TGTGCCAGCAGCCCTGACCTTGCAACTAATGAAAAACTGTTTTTT.

The chain couples TRBV7-9 to TRBJ2-7, with D perhaps being TRBD1 or TRBD2 (5 bases each). This CDR3 has 13 residues. Trimming removed 1 base from V and 5 bases from J, with 9 bases in between. In germline, CDR1 is SEHNR, CDR2 FQNEAQ (reference sequence). CDR3 coding DNA: TGTGCCAGCAGCTTAGGGGGACGACACGAGCAGTACGTC. It codes for CASSLGGRHEQYV.

The chain employs TRBV7-2 and TRBJ2-5; D unclear. The V end was cut by 1 base, the J end by 3 bases, with 12 bases between. Germline assignment: CDR1 SGHTA and CDR2 FQGNSA. This CDR3 spans 15 amino acids. CDR3 DNA: TGTGCCAGCAGCTTAGTTCGCCGGGCAGAAGAGACCCAGTACTTC. It codes for CASSLVRRAEETQYF.

This clonotype was picked up many times. The gene calls are TRBV7-6 and TRBJ2-3, with D perhaps TRBD2 (5 bases). This CDR3 region has 13 residues. Trimming took off 2 bases at V and 4 bases at J, with 7 bases between the two ends. Per germline, CDR1 SGHVS and CDR2 FNYEAQ. Written as DNA, the CDR3 is TGTGCCAGCAGCTTAACGGGGTCAGATACGCAGTATTTT. Translating it yields CASSLTGSDTQYF. The variable domain in full, with the rest retrieved from reference TRBV7-6 and TRBJ2-3, is GAGVSQSPRYKVTKRGQDVALRCDPISGHVSLYWYRQALGQGPEFLTYFNYEAQQDKSGLPNDRFSAERPEGSISTLTIQRTEQRDSAMYRCASSLTGSDTQYFGPGTRLTVL.

This chain connects TRBV12-3 or TRBV12-4 to TRBJ1-2, with D tentatively TRBD1 (6 bases). V was cut by 7 bases and J by 8 bases, with 11 bases left in between. CDR3 length: 11 amino acids. The chain's CDR3 is CASTNGTGYTF. The CDR3 nucleotides are TGTGCCAGCACCAATGGGACAGGCTACACCTTC.

This chain uses TRBV11-3 with TRBJ2-2; 10 bases are shared with TRBD1. The CDR3 is made up of 14 amino acids. Per the germline V gene, CDR1 is SGHNT and CDR2 is YENEEA. Trimming removed 7 bases from V and 4 bases from J; junction bases left unmatched: 3. CDR3 sequence reads: CASKRTGGTGELFF. The CDR3 DNA reads as TGTGCCAGCAAACGGACAGGGGGCACCGGGGAGCTGTTTTTT.

This clonotype turned up a few times. The gene calls are TRBV20-1 and TRBJ2-7; 9 bases match TRBD1. Germline V CDR1 and CDR2: DFQATT, SNEGSKA (reference sequence). CDR3 length: 12 amino acids. The J segment lost 6 bases and the V segment lost 5 bases, leaving 5 bases of the junction unmatched. CDR3 in amino acids: CSASGTGSEQYV. The CDR3 DNA is TGCAGTGCTTCCGGGACAGGGTCCGAGCAGTACGTC.

V and J are TRBV25-1 and TRBJ1-1, with D uncertain. CDR3 length: 12 residues. CDR1 and CDR2 (germline): MGHDK, SYGVNS. Trimming removed 11 bases from V and 3 bases from J, with 13 bases in between. This CDR3 reads CAVLDPHTEAFF. CDR3 DNA sequence: TGTGCCGTACTAGATCCGCACACTGAAGCTTTCTTT. The whole variable domain, filled in from reference TRBV25-1 and TRBJ1-1, reads EADIYQTPRYLVIGTGKKITLECSQTMGHDKMYWYQQDPGMELHLIHYSYGVNSTEKGDLSSESTVSRIRTEHFPLTLESARPSHTSQYLCAVLDPHTEAFFGQGTRLTVV.

This chain uses TRBV10-2 with TRBJ1-5; D ambiguous. CDR1 is WSHSY and CDR2 is SAAADI in the germline V gene. CDR3 size: 15 residues. V lost 3 bases, J lost 4 bases, and 13 bases lay in between. CDR3 residues: CASSDPFMANQPQHF. For the CDR3, the DNA is TGCGCCAGCAGTGACCCGTTTATGGCAAATCAGCCCCAGCATTTT.

This clonotype was recorded a few times. This chain connects TRBV7-2 to TRBJ2-4, with a weak D call TRBD1 (6 bases). Per the germline V gene, CDR1 is SGHTA and CDR2 is FQGNSA. The CDR3 consists of 17 residues. Trimming shortened V by 5 bases and J by 0 bases, and 17 bases separated the two germline ends. DNA of the CDR3: TGTGCCAGCAGCCGAACGACAGGCCACTCAGCCAAAAACATTCAGTACTTC. Translated: CASSRTTGHSAKNIQYF.

This clonotype was found a few times. V gene TRBV12-3 or TRBV12-4 combines with J gene TRBJ1-2, with D maybe TRBD1 (5 bases). The CDR3 length is 14 residues. V was cut by 5 bases and J by 6 bases, with 16 bases left in between. The CDR3 is CASSTGGGVDGYTF. As DNA, the CDR3 is TGTGCCAGCAGTACCGGGGGGGGAGTCGATGGCTACACCTTC.

This clonotype was recorded at least ten times. The rearrangement links TRBV11-3 to TRBJ2-7, with a weak D call TRBD2 (5 bases). In germline, CDR1 is SGHNT, CDR2 YENEEA. V shed 5 bases and J shed 0 bases, with 11 bases lying between them. The CDR3 consists of 14 residues. CDR3 coding DNA: TGTGCCAGCAGCGAACGACGGGGCTCCTACGAGCAGTACTTC. Its translation is CASSERRGSYEQYF.

This clonotype was recorded a few times. The chain combines TRBV4-1 with TRBJ2-1; D possibly corresponds to TRBD2 (5 bases). CDR3 size: 14 residues. V dropped 8 bases and J dropped 10 bases, with 21 bases sitting between them. CDR1 and CDR2 from the germline V gene are MGHRA and YSYEKL. CDR3 amino acids: CASGRSSVEGEQFF. The CDR3 DNA is TGCGCCAGCGGCAGGTCTTCGGTCGAGGGAGAGCAGTTCTTC.

This clonotype appeared a few times. The chain carries TRBV6-5 and TRBJ1-6; tentatively, D is TRBD1 (5 bases). The CDR3 runs 15 residues. The germline gives CDR1 MNHEY, CDR2 SVGAGI. Trimming pared 2 bases from V and 11 bases from J, leaving 16 bases between. In DNA, the CDR3 is TGTGCCAGCAGTTACCAATTGGCCAGGGATGCACCCCTCCACTTT. It translates to CASSYQLARDAPLHF.

As concerns this clonotype: Germline and junction disagree at one end, which may indicate a read error. V is TRBV7-9 and J is TRBJ1-2; no firm D call. CDR3 length equals 14 residues. The germline CDR1 and CDR2 sequences are SEHNR and FQNEAQ (reference sequence). CDR3 in amino acids: CASSFSNPNFGYTF. DNA for the CDR3: TGTGCCAGCAGCTTCTCGAACCCCAACTTTGGCTACACCTTC. The full variable domain, completed using reference TRBV7-9 and TRBJ1-2, is DTGVSQNPRHKITKRGQNVTFRCDPISEHNRLYWYRQTLGQGPEFLTYFQNEAQLEKSRLLSDRFSAERPKGSFSTLEIQRTEQGDSAMYLCASSFSNPNFGYTFGSGTRLTVV.

The chain joins TRBV10-3 to TRBJ1-2; TRBD1 agrees at 10 bases. Germline CDR1 ENHRY, CDR2 SYGVKD. V trimming: 5 bases; J trimming: 5 bases; junction bases outside the gene matches: 5. The CDR3 spans 14 residues. CDR3 in amino acids: CAISPTGGEYGYTF. CDR3 in DNA: TGTGCCATCAGTCCGACAGGGGGCGAGTATGGCTACACCTTC.

The chain has TRBV6-1 and TRBJ2-5, with D perhaps TRBD1 (5 bases). Germline V CDR1 and CDR2: MNHNS, SASEGT. Trimming stripped 5 bases from V and 5 bases from J, with 18 bases between. The CDR3 extends over 15 amino acids. The CDR3 DNA reads TGTGCCAGCAGTTACCTCGGTCCAGCAGGGGAGACCCAGTACTTC. Amino acids: CASSYLGPAGETQYF.

V and J are TRBV6-5 and TRBJ2-5; 13 bases fit TRBD2. The CDR3 totals 19 residues. Germline CDR1 MNHEY, CDR2 SVGAGI. Unmatched junction bases numbered 12, after V lost 2 bases and J lost 3 bases. The CDR3 region is CASSYGGLAGAVWEETQYF. The CDR3 DNA follows: TGTGCCAGCAGTTACGGAGGACTAGCGGGGGCCGTGTGGGAAGAGACCCAGTACTTC.